This T cell receptor beta chain was captured in a study of molecular identifiers for immune sequencing clone quantification. Study-level points and caveats: Clones with over 20 RNA copies captured over 97% of effector molecules but under 1% of naive ones.

TCRdb used MiXCR to reprocess the PCR reads, holding one entry per CDR3 protein. The sample has around 40,000 distinct CDR3 sequences, 15% to 20% seen once. This CDR3 has 14 residues. This clonotype was observed many times. Its antigen is as yet unknown. Sequenced material: naive CD8+ T cells from blood, with Jurkat cell RNA spiked in. The subset is: FACS-sorted CD8+CD4-CCR7+CD45RA+ naive T cells. The chain links TRBV3-2 to TRBJ2-7; TRBD1 is the table's D call, not checked against the DNA. TRBV3-2 is marked as a pseudogene. This sequence was found in a human donor in good health. Some libraries in this study had Jurkat cell RNA spiked in. The CDR3 DNA is TGTGCCAGCAGCATACCCGGGACGGCCTACGAGCAGTACTTC. Protein sequence: CASSIPGTAYEQYF.